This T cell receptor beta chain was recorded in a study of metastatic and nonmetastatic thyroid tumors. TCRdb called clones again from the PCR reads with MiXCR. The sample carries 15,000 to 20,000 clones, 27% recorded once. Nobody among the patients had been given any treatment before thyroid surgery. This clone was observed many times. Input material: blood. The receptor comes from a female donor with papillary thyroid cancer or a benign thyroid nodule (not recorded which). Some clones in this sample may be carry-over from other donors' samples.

CDR3: CATSGFQGQGYNEQFF. The DNA for the CDR3 is TGTGCCACCAGTGGTTTCCAGGGACAGGGTTACAATGAGCAGTTCTTC. This chain connects TRBV24-1 to TRBJ2-1; TRBD1 agrees at 9 bases. CDR1 is KGHDR, CDR2 SFDVKD, per germline. J was trimmed by 4 bases and V by 5 bases; bases with no gene match: 8. The length of the CDR3 is 16 residues.